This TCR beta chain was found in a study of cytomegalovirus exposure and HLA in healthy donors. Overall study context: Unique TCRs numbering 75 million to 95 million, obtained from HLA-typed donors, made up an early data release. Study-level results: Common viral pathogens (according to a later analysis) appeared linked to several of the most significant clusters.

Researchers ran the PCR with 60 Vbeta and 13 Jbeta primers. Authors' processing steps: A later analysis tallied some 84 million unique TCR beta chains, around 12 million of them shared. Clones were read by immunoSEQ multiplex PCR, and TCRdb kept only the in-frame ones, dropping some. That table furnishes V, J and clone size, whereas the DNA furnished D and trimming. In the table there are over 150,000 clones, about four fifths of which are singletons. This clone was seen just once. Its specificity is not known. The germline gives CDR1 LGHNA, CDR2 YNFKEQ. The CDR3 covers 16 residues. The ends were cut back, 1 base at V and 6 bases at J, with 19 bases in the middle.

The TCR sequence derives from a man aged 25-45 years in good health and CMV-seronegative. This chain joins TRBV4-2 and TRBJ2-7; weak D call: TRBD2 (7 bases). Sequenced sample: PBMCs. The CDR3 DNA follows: TGTGCCAGCAGCCAAGCGGGGGGCCAGGATGCTTGCGAGCAGTACTTC. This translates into CASSQAGGQDACEQYF.